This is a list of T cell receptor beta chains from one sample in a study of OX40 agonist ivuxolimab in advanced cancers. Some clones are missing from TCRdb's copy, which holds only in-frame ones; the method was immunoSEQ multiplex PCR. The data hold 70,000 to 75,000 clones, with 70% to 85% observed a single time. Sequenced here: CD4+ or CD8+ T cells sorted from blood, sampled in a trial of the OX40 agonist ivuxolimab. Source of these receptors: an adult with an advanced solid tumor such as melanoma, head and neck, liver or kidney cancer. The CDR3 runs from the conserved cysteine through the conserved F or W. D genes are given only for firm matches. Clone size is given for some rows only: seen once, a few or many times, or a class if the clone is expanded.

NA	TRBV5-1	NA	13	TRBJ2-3	CASSLSIADTQYF	TGCGCCAGCAGCTTGAGCATCGCAGATACGCAGTATTTT
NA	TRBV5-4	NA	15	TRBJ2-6	CASSQGGSGANVLTF	TGTGCCAGCAGCCAAGGGGGCTCTGGGGCCAACGTCCTGACTTTC
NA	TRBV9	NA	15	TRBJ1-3	CASSVEGAYGNTIYF	TGTGCCAGCAGCGTGGAAGGAGCGTACGGAAACACCATATATTTT
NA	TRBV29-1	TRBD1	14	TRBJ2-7	CSVNLGDRAYEQYF	TGCAGCGTCAACCTGGGGGACAGGGCCTACGAGCAGTACTTC
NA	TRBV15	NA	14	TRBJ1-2	CATSRGGTAYGYTF	TGTGCCACCAGCAGAGGAGGGACCGCCTATGGCTACACCTTC
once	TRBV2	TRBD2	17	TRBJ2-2	CASSERASGANTGELFF	TGTGCCAGCAGTGAACGGGCCAGCGGGGCGAACACCGGGGAGCTGTTTTTT
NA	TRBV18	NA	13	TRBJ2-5	CASSPAPSETQYF	TGTGCCAGCTCACCAGCGCCTTCTGAGACCCAGTACTTC
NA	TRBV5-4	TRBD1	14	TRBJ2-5	CASSLHRGKETQYF	TGTGCCAGCAGCTTGCACAGGGGGAAGGAGACCCAGTACTTC
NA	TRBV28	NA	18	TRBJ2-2	CASTPIPGGYPNTGELFF	TGTGCCAGCACCCCTATCCCGGGCGGCTATCCCAACACCGGGGAGCTGTTTTTT
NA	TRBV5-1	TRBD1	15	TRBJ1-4	CASSWGGTGGEKLFF	TGCGCCAGCAGCTGGGGCGGGACAGGTGGTGAAAAACTGTTTTTT
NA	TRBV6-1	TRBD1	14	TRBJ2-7	CASSRDRDFYEQYF	TGTGCCAGCAGCCGGGACAGGGATTTCTACGAGCAGTACTTC
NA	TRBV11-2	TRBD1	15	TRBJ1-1	CASSLGLTGDTEAFF	TGTGCCAGCAGCTTAGGACTCACAGGGGACACTGAAGCTTTCTTT
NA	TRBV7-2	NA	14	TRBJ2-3	CASSFSAGPDTQYF	TGTGCCAGCAGCTTCTCGGCAGGTCCAGATACGCAGTATTTT
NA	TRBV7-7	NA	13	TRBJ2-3	CASSPGGTDTQYF	TGTGCTAGCAGCCCCGGGGGCACAGATACGCAGTATTTT
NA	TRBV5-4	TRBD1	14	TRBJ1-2	CASSRGQGGNGYTF	TGTGCCAGCAGCCGTGGACAGGGGGGAAATGGCTACACCTTC
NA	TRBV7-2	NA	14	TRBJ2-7	CASSWDGGPYEQYF	TGTGCCAGCAGCTGGGACGGGGGCCCCTACGAGCAGTACTTC
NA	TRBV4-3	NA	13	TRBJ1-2	CASSQDLHAGYTF	TGCGCCAGCAGCCAAGATTTGCACGCGGGCTACACCTTC
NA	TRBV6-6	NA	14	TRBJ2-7	CASSYSQGPYEQYF	TGTGCCAGCAGTTACTCACAGGGACCCTACGAGCAGTACTTC
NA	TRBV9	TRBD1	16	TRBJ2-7	CASSVAPTGGGHEQYF	TGTGCCAGCAGCGTAGCCCCGACAGGGGGAGGCCACGAGCAGTACTTC
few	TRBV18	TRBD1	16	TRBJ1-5	CASSPGTGGSNQPQHF	TGTGCCAGCTCACCAGGGACAGGGGGCTCCAATCAGCCCCAGCATTTT
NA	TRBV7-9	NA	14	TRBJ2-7	CASSLAGVTYEQYF	TGTGCCAGCAGCTTAGCCGGGGTTACCTACGAGCAGTACTTC
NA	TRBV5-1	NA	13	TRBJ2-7	CASSIQGLYEQYF	TGCGCCAGCAGCATCCAGGGTCTCTACGAGCAGTACTTC
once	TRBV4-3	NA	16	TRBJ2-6	CASSPAGHSGANVLTF	TGCGCCAGCAGCCCGGCAGGGCACTCTGGGGCCAACGTCCTGACTTTC
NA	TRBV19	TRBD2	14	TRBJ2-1	CASRASGGLNEQFF	TGTGCCAGTAGAGCTAGCGGGGGGCTCAATGAGCAGTTCTTC
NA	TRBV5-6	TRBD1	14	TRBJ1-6	CASRSGTGNSPLHF	TGTGCCAGCAGGTCCGGGACAGGTAATTCACCCCTCCACTTT
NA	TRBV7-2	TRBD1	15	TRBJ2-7	CASSLKGQSSYEQYF	TGTGCCAGCAGCTTAAAGGGACAGAGCTCCTACGAGCAGTACTTC
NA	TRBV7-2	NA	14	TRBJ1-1	CASSLVWRNTEAFF	TGTGCCAGCAGCTTAGTGTGGCGGAACACTGAAGCTTTCTTT
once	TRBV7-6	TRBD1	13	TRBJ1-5	CASSLQGDQPQHF	TGTGCCAGCAGCCTACAGGGGGATCAGCCCCAGCATTTT
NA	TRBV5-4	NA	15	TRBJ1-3	CASSFSLNSGNTIYF	TGTGCCAGCAGCTTTTCCCTCAACTCTGGAAACACCATATATTTT
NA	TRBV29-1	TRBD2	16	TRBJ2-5	CSVAPSSGGPGETQYF	TGCAGCGTTGCCCCATCTAGCGGGGGGCCAGGGGAGACCCAGTACTTC
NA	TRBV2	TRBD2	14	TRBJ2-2	CASSRLAGVGELFF	TGTGCCAGCAGTAGACTAGCGGGGGTTGGGGAGCTGTTTTTT
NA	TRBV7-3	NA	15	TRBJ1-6	CASSLLAGSNSPLHF	TGTGCCAGCAGCTTATTAGCAGGGAGCAATTCACCCCTCCACTTT
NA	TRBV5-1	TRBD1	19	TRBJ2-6	CASSLMSGQPISGANVLTF	TGCGCCAGCAGCCTTATGTCGGGACAGCCTATCTCTGGGGCCAACGTCCTGACTTTC
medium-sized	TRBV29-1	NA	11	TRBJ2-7	CSVGTTYEQYF	TGCAGCGTTGGGACAACCTACGAGCAGTACTTC